This TCR beta chain is drawn from a study of beta chain features in type 1 diabetes. Study-wide findings and caveats: Amplification by PCR could prefer shorter templates, with the same effect in patients and controls. Still unanswered here is whether HLA type influences TCRB rearrangement. TCRB CDR3s were moderately but significantly shorter in Type 1 diabetes patients in all four CD4+ subsets.

One heparinised blood draw averaging approximately 120 mL was given by each donor. Sorting of CD4+ naive, central memory, regulatory and stem cell-like memory cells was performed via CD45RO/CCR7/CD25/CD127/CD95/CD27. This clone appeared a few times. Its antigen is not identified. The CDR3 runs 15 residues. V dropped 0 bases and J dropped 11 bases, with 19 bases sitting between them. Germline CDR1 reads LGHNA; CDR2 reads YNFKEQ. As every portion of the isolated RNA was reverse transcribed, the sequencing read expressed TCRB transcripts. This table comes from immunoSEQ multiplex PCR, and its TCRdb copy is limited to in-frame clones, with some not included. The profile shows 150,000 to 200,000 clones, 7.8% of them singletons.

The sequencing sample was made of central memory CD4+ T cells from blood. This receptor was taken from a woman between 40 and 55 years old with type 1 diabetes. The chain couples TRBV4-2 to TRBJ1-1, with TRBD1 as a possible D gene (5 bases). DNA for the CDR3: TGTGCCAGCAGCCAAGAGTCAGGACACCAGTCCTCGGCTTTCTTT. Its protein is CASSQESGHQSSAFF.